These 27 T cell receptor beta chains were sequenced from one sample in a study of blood T cell repertoires in COVID-19. Profiling relied on immunoSEQ multiplex PCR, and the TCRdb table lists in-frame clones only, not all of them. Of 140,000 to 150,000 clones listed, approximately 81% are singletons. Sequencing was performed on peripheral blood. The source is a human donor in a cohort sampled during active COVID-19.

This chain joins TRBV19 and TRBJ2-3; a weak D match, TRBD1 (5 bases). V gave up 5 bases and J gave up 3 bases, with 15 bases separating them. This CDR3 spans 15 amino acids. Germline CDR1 reads LNHDA; CDR2 reads SQIVND (reference sequence). The CDR3 bases are TGTGCCAGTAGTCCCGTAGGGGCTGAGACAGATACGCAGTATTTT. Protein: CASSPVGAETDTQYF.

The V and J genes are TRBV2 and TRBJ2-2, with D tentatively TRBD2 (5 bases). CDR3 length equals 13 residues. V lost 7 bases, J lost 7 bases, and 13 bases lay in between. The V gene's germline CDR1 is SNHLY and CDR2 FYNNEI. This CDR3 reads CASTLDRGGELFF. The CDR3 DNA is TGTGCCAGCACCCTAGATCGGGGCGGGGAGCTGTTTTTT.

The rearrangement links TRBV12-3 or TRBV12-4 to TRBJ1-4; D unclear. This CDR3 has 11 residues. With 5 bases removed from V and 16 bases from J, the gap between germline ends came to 14 bases. The chain's CDR3 is CASSPGKEAFF. For the CDR3, the DNA is TGTGCCAGCAGTCCGGGGAAAGAGGCGTTTTTT.

This chain joins TRBV7-2 and TRBJ2-7, with 10 positions matching TRBD2. The V gene end was trimmed by 4 bases and the J gene end by 4 bases; junction bases not matched to a gene: 7. Germline CDR1 reads SGHTA; CDR2 reads FQGNSA. The length of the CDR3 is 15 residues. The CDR3 DNA reads TGTGCCAGCAGCTCCCCCCGGACTAGCGGTTACGAGCAGTACTTC. It specifies CASSSPRTSGYEQYF. The full variable domain, in which reference TRBV7-2 and TRBJ2-7 provide the parts outside the CDR3, is GAGVSQSPSNKVTEKGKDVELRCDPISGHTALYWYRQSLGQGLEFLIYFQGNSAPDKSGLPSDRFSAERTGGSVSTLTIQRTQQEDSAVYLCASSSPRTSGYEQYFGPGTRLTVT.

The rearrangement joins TRBV4-1 to TRBJ2-5; the D gene is possibly TRBD1 (6 bases). The CDR3 runs 16 residues. Trimming left V 3 bases short and J 8 bases short, with 22 bases between. Germline V gene lookup returns CDR1 MGHRA and CDR2 YSYEKL. The CDR3 here is CASSQAGTSPPRTQYF. The CDR3 nucleotides are TGCGCCAGCAGCCAGGCCGGGACAAGCCCGCCAAGAACCCAGTACTTC.

The J gene is TRBJ2-1, the V gene TRBV21-1; the DNA was not used to check the table's D call, TRBD1. TRBV21-1 is flagged as a pseudogene. The CDR3 sequence is 17 residues long. The CDR3 reads CASSTNPGQGTHNEQFF. As DNA, the CDR3 is TGTGCCAGCAGCACTAATCCGGGACAGGGGACCCACAATGAGCAGTTCTTC.

The chain combines TRBV25-1 with TRBJ2-7; D is perhaps TRBD2 (5 bases). The CDR3 loop spans 13 amino acids. Germline CDR1 MGHDK, CDR2 SYGVNS. V shed 4 bases and J shed 1 base, with 8 bases lying between them. The CDR3 protein is CASSGPGSYEQYF. CDR3 bases: TGTGCCAGCAGTGGTCCGGGGTCCTACGAGCAGTACTTC.

The chain combines TRBV7-2 with TRBJ1-1; no reliable D call. V was trimmed by 1 base and J by 4 bases, leaving 10 bases between them. The germline CDR1 and CDR2 sequences are SGHTA and FQGNSA. The CDR3 runs to 14 residues. CDR3 sequence reads: CASSLGGKSTEAFF. CDR3 DNA sequence: TGTGCCAGCAGCTTAGGAGGAAAATCCACTGAAGCTTTCTTT.

The chain uses TRBV7-9 and TRBJ1-1; 7 bases line up with TRBD1. Germline V gives CDR1 SEHNR, CDR2 FQNEAQ (reference sequence). The CDR3 sequence is 14 residues long. The V and J ends lost 5 bases and 2 bases, in that order; junction bases with no gene match: 5. CDR3 protein: CASSPGTANTEAFF. DNA of the CDR3: TGTGCCAGCAGCCCCGGGACAGCAAACACTGAAGCTTTCTTT.

The V call is TRBV6-1, the J call TRBJ2-7; D is unclear. V was cut by 2 bases and J by 4 bases, with 12 bases left in between. Germline CDR1 reads MNHNS; CDR2 reads SASEGT. The CDR3 is 14 residues long. DNA for the CDR3: TGTGCCAGCAGTGAACAGGTCCCTAAGTACGAGCAGTACTTC. Its protein product is CASSEQVPKYEQYF.

The DNA of the CDR3 is TGTGCCAGCAGGCCCGACAGGGAGACTAGCACAGATACGCAGTATTTT. It yields the protein CASRPDRETSTDTQYF. The J gene is TRBJ2-3, the V gene TRBV2; TRBD1 aligns across 7 bases. With V trimmed by 6 bases and J by 0 bases, 9 bases remained unmatched. CDR3 size: 16 residues. Germline V gene sequence: CDR1 SNHLY, CDR2 FYNNEI. The full variable domain, its missing parts supplied by reference TRBV2 and TRBJ2-3, is EPEVTQTPSHQVTQMGQEVILRCVPISNHLYFYWYRQILGQKVEFLVSFYNNEISEKSEIFDDQFSVERPDGSNFTLKIRSTKLEDSAMYFCASRPDRETSTDTQYFGPGTRLTVL.

The chain couples TRBV27 to TRBJ1-4; 8 bases are a match to TRBD1. The trim removed 6 bases at V and 6 bases at J, leaving 15 bases unmatched. The germline CDR1 and CDR2 sequences are MNHEY and SMNVEV (reference sequence). This CDR3 is built from 17 residues. The chain's CDR3 is CASRPGTGLLGDEKLFF. CDR3 nucleotides: TGTGCCAGCAGGCCCGGGACAGGACTACTAGGGGATGAAAAACTGTTTTTT. The full variable domain, in which reference TRBV27 and TRBJ1-4 provide the parts outside the CDR3, is EAQVTQNPRYLITVTGKKLTVTCSQNMNHEYMSWYRQDPGLGLRQIYYSMNVEVTDKGDVPEGYKVSRKEKRNFPLILESPSPNQTSLYFCASRPGTGLLGDEKLFFGSGTQLSVL.

V and J are TRBV20-1 and TRBJ1-1; no definite D call. Germline CDR1 is DFQATT and CDR2 is SNEGSKA (reference sequence). CDR3 size: 13 residues. Trimming took 3 bases from V and 5 from J, leaving 13 bases between them. CDR3 sequence (DNA): TGCAGTGCTAGTACAAGAAGAGGGACTGAAGCTTTCTTT. Translated, it gives CSASTRRGTEAFF.

The rearrangement uses TRBV6-2 or TRBV6-3 and TRBJ1-5, with D perhaps matching TRBD1 (5 bases). CDR1 is MNHEY and CDR2 is SVGEGT in the germline V gene. This CDR3 has 15 residues. V dropped 2 bases and J dropped 3 bases, with 11 bases sitting between them. CDR3 coding DNA: TGTGCCAGCAGTTACCCACAGGAGTTCAATCAGCCCCAGCATTTT. It is translated as CASSYPQEFNQPQHF.

This clone was observed a handful of times. The V gene is TRBV3-1 (or the pseudogene TRBV3-2), the J gene TRBJ2-7, with D perhaps matching TRBD2 (6 bases). Between the trimmed V and J ends, which lost 0 bases and 6 bases, there was a span of 15 bases. There are 15 residues in the CDR3. Germline CDR1 is LGHDT and CDR2 is YNNKEL (reference sequence). The CDR3 DNA sequence: TGTGCCAGCAGCCAAGAGGTGGACTCCGGGGGCGAGCAGTACTTC. It encodes CASSQEVDSGGEQYF.

This clone has only one observation. The chain links TRBV6-5 to TRBJ2-5; D remains unclear. The germline V and J ends were trimmed by 6 bases and 1 base, with 3 bases remaining between them. The CDR3 length is 11 residues. Germline V lookup: CDR1 MNHEY, CDR2 SVGAGI. CDR3 bases: TGTGCCAGCAGAGCCCAAGAGACCCAGTACTTC. Translating it yields CASRAQETQYF.

This chain's CDR3 is CASSPGTGATEGAFF. Written as DNA, the CDR3 is TGTGCCAGCAGCCCTGGGACAGGGGCTACGGAGGGAGCTTTCTTT. This chain uses TRBV11-3 with TRBJ1-1, with 10 bases aligning to TRBD1. Germline V gene lookup returns CDR1 SGHNT and CDR2 YENEEA. This CDR3 is built from 15 residues. Unmatched junction bases numbered 13, after V lost 5 bases and J lost 10 bases. The full variable domain, with the rest looked up from reference TRBV11-3 and TRBJ1-1, is EAGVVQSPRYKIIEKKQPVAFWCNPISGHNTLYWYLQNLGQGPELLIRYENEEAVDDSQLPKDRFSAERLKGVDSTLKIQPAELGDSAVYLCASSPGTGATEGAFFGQGTRLTVV.

The V and J genes are TRBV11-3 and TRBJ2-7; 8 bases map to TRBD1. V dropped 5 bases and J dropped 0; count of bases not matched to a gene: 12. The CDR3 sequence is 17 residues long. Germline CDR1 SGHNT, CDR2 YENEEA. Here the CDR3 reads CASSPTGDRPSSYEQYF. The CDR3 DNA follows: TGTGCCAGCAGCCCGACCGGGGACAGGCCGTCCTCCTACGAGCAGTACTTC.

The chain uses TRBV28 and TRBJ2-7; D is uncertain. CDR3 length: 12 amino acids. The V end was cut by 5 bases, the J end by 7 bases, with 12 bases between. In germline, CDR1 is MDHEN, CDR2 SYDVKM. CDR3 protein: CASSQNSREQYF. CDR3 nucleotides: TGTGCCAGCAGTCAGAATTCGAGGGAGCAGTACTTC.

Note on this clone: The sample holds other DNA sequences that translate to the same CDR3. V gene TRBV2 combines with J gene TRBJ1-1, with TRBD1 as a possible D gene (5 bases). Germline CDR1 is SNHLY and CDR2 is FYNNEI. This CDR3 is built from 13 residues. Deletions cut 1 base from V and 3 bases from J, with 6 bases between. The chain's CDR3 is CASSEGGDTEAFF. CDR3 nucleotides: TGTGCCAGCAGTGAAGGGGGGGACACTGAAGCTTTCTTT.

The chain combines TRBV4-2 with TRBJ1-2; a possible D gene is TRBD1 (5 bases). This CDR3 contains 15 residues. Germline-derived CDR1 and CDR2 are LGHNA and YNFKEQ. Trimming removed 0 bases at V and 5 bases at J, with 13 bases between. In DNA form, the CDR3 reads TGTGCCAGCAGCCAAGATTGGGCTCAGGGATATGGCTACACCTTC. Encoded protein: CASSQDWAQGYGYTF.

This clone was observed once. The chain is built from TRBV4-1 and TRBJ1-1; maybe TRBD1 (6 bases). CDR3 size: 13 residues. The germline V gene encodes CDR1 MGHRA and CDR2 YSYEKL. V was trimmed by 4 bases and J by 1 base, leaving 7 bases between them. In DNA, the CDR3 is TGCGCCAGCAGCCGGACAGAGAACACTGAAGCTTTCTTT. Translation: CASSRTENTEAFF.

This clone was picked up many times. The V and J genes are TRBV2 and TRBJ1-1; D remains unclear. Deletions cut 7 bases from V and 4 bases from J, with 13 bases between. From germline, CDR1 is SNHLY and CDR2 FYNNEI. The CDR3 has 13 amino acids. In DNA, the CDR3 is TGTGCCAGCACCGAGAGGTGGAGCACTGAAGCTTTCTTT. Translation gives CASTERWSTEAFF.

This clone occurred once. The V gene is TRBV6-5, the J gene TRBJ2-7; 9 bases match TRBD1. The CDR3 spans 15 residues. V lost 4 bases and J lost 3; bases outside the gene matches: 7. Looked up from germline, CDR1 is MNHEY and CDR2 is SVGAGI. CDR3 amino acids: CASSSPGQGHYEQYF. In nucleotides, the CDR3 is TGTGCCAGCAGTTCCCCGGGACAGGGTCACTACGAGCAGTACTTC.

V and J are TRBV27 and TRBJ2-5, with D unclear. The germline CDR1 and CDR2 sequences are MNHEY and SMNVEV (reference sequence). V was clipped by 5 bases and J by 0 bases, with 7 bases between them. The CDR3 is made up of 13 amino acids. As DNA, the CDR3 is TGTGCCAGCAGTCCTCTGTACCAAGAGACCCAGTACTTC. Amino acids: CASSPLYQETQYF.

The chain has TRBV5-1 and TRBJ1-3; no definite D call. The length of the CDR3 is 14 residues. The germline V gene encodes CDR1 SGHRS and CDR2 YFSETQ. Trimming removed 4 bases at V and 8 bases at J, with 16 bases between. CDR3 region: CASSPQPGDDTIYF. In nucleotides, the CDR3 is TGCGCCAGCAGCCCGCAGCCGGGAGATGACACCATATATTTT.

This clone was counted a few times. The V call is TRBV12-5, the J call TRBJ2-1; D is possibly TRBD1 (6 bases). V dropped 0 bases and J dropped 2 bases, with 14 bases sitting between them. The CDR3 length is 17 residues. Germline CDR1 reads LGHNT; CDR2 reads FRNRAP. DNA of the CDR3: TGTGCTAGTGGTTTGGTACTGGAACAGGGAACCTACAATGAGCAGTTCTTC. It codes for CASGLVLEQGTYNEQFF.